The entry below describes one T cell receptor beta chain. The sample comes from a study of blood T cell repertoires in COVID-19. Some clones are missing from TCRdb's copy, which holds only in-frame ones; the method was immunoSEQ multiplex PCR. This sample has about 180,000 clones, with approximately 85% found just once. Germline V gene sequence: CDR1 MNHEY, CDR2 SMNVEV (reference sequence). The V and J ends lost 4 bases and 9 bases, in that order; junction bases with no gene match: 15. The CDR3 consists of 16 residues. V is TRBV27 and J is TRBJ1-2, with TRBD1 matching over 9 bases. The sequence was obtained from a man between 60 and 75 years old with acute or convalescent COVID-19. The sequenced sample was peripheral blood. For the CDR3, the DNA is TGTGCCAGCAGTTCGCCACAGGGGGCCGCACTCCGGCGCTACACCTTC. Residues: CASSSPQGAALRRYTF.